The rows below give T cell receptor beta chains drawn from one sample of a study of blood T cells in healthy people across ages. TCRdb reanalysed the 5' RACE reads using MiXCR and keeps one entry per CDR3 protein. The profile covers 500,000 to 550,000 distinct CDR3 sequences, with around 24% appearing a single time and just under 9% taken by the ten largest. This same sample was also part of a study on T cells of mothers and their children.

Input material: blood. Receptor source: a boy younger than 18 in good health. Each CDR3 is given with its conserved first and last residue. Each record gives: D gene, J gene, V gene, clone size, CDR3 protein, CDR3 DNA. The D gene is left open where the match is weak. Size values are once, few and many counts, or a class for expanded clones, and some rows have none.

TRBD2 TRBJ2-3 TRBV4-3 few CAGSQGPGLAGGLRPSTDTQYF TGCGCCGGCAGCCAAGGCCCCGGACTAGCGGGGGGGTTACGACCTAGCACAGATACGCAGTATTTT
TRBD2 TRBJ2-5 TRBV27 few CASSSGRLQTQYF TGTGCCAGCAGTAGCGGGAGATTACAGACCCAGTACTTC
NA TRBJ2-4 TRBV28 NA CASSSQAKNIQYF TGTGCCAGCAGTTCCCAAGCCAAAAACATTCAGTACTTC
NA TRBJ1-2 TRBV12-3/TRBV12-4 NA CASSIRGGGYTF TGTGCCAGCAGCATCAGGGGCGGTGGCTACACCTTC
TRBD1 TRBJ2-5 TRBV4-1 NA CASSHRDREVRETQYF TGCGCCAGCAGTCACCGGGACAGGGAGGTGCGAGAGACCCAGTACTTC
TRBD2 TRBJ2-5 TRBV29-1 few CSAGRRGEGKETQYF TGCAGCGCGGGGCGACGGGGGGAGGGGAAAGAGACCCAGTACTTC
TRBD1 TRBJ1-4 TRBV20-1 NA CSATKGTGNEKLFF TGCAGTGCTACTAAAGGGACAGGGAATGAAAAACTGTTTTTT
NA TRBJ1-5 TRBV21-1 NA CASQRSNKRCNQPQHF TGTGCCAGCCAGAGGAGCAACAAGAGGTGCAATCAGCCCCAGCATTTT
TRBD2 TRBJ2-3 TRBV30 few CAWSRLAGGPTDTQYF TGTGCCTGGAGTAGGCTAGCGGGGGGGCCCACAGATACGCAGTATTTT
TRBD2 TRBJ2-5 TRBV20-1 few CSGFQRWRGSEETQYF TGCAGTGGCTTCCAAAGGTGGCGGGGGAGCGAAGAGACCCAGTACTTC
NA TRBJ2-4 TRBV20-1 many CSARDPQGRGNIQYF TGCAGTGCTAGAGATCCCCAGGGACGAGGAAACATTCAGTACTTC
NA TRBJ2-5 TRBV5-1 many CASSYSGDQETQYF TGCGCCAGCAGCTACTCAGGAGACCAAGAGACCCAGTACTTC
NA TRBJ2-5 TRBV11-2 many CASSFTSGEETQYF TGTGCCAGCAGCTTTACTAGTGGGGAAGAGACCCAGTACTTC
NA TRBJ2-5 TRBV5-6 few CASSLGPVGETQYF TGTGCCAGCAGCTTGGGACCCGTCGGAGAGACCCAGTACTTC
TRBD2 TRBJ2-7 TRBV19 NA CASRGGAGSYEQYF TGTGCCAGTCGCGGGGGTGCGGGTTCCTACGAGCAGTACTTC
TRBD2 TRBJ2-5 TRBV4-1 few CASRVAGGDETQYF TGCGCCAGCAGGGTAGCGGGAGGGGATGAGACCCAGTACTTC
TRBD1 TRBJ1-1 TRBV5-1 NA CASSTGQGTTEAFF TGCGCCAGCAGCACAGGACAGGGAACCACTGAAGCTTTCTTT
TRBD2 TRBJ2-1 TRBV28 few CASTSSGSSYNEQFF TGTGCCAGCACTTCTAGCGGGAGCTCCTACAATGAGCAGTTCTTC
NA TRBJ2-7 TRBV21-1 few CARNQEGRSYEQYF TGTGCCAGAAATCAGGAGGGCAGGTCCTACGAGCAGTACTTC
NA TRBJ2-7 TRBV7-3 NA CASSPHGGYYEQYF TGTGCCAGCAGCCCCCACGGAGGTTACTACGAGCAGTACTTC
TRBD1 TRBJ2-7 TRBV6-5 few CASSYLGKGTGKDSYEQYF TGTGCCAGCAGTTACCTTGGTAAAGGGACAGGGAAGGATAGTTACGAGCAGTACTTC
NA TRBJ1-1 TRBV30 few CAWSFNRDTEAFF TGTGCCTGGAGTTTTAACAGGGATACTGAAGCTTTCTTT